This TCR beta chain stems from a study of vaccination effects on CD4 cells after COVID-19. Clones were sequenced by immunoSEQ multiplex PCR, and TCRdb holds only the in-frame ones, with some missing. Altogether tens of thousands of clones are present, about 73% being singletons, with the ten largest covering approximately 2.2%. CD4+ T cell isolation took place after 10 days of culture. Subjects were given two BNT162b2 or mRNA-1273 vaccine doses. Vaccine recipients had no previous SARS-CoV-2 infection; their nucleocapsid antibodies were negative. Germline V gene sequence: CDR1 LNHDA, CDR2 SQIVND (reference sequence). CDR3 length equals 11 residues. With 9 bases removed from V and 4 bases from J, the gap between germline ends came to 9 bases. The sample holds one count of this clone. The antigen is undetermined.

The chain is built from TRBV19 and TRBJ1-2, with D uncertain. The source is a human donor who received a COVID-19 vaccine. The sample was CD4+ T cells from PBMCs cultured without peptide, taken after COVID-19 vaccination. The CDR3 sequence: CASVRGYGYTF. The DNA for the CDR3 is TGTGCCAGCGTTCGGGGCTATGGCTACACCTTC.